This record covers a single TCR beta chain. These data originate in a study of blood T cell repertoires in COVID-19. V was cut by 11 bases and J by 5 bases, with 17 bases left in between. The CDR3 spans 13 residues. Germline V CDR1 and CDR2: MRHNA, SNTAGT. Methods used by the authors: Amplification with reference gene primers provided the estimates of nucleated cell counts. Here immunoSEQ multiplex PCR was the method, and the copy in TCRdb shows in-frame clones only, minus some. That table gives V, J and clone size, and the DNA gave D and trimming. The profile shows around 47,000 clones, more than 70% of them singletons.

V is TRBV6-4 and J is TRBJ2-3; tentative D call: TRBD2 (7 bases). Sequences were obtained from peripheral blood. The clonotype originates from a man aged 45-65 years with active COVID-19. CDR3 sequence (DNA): TGTGCCGCCTCCAGGGGAGGGATAGATACGCAGTATTTT. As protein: CAASRGGIDTQYF.